This T cell receptor (beta chain) was profiled in a study of OX40 agonist ivuxolimab in advanced cancers. Looking at the study overall: Ivuxolimab was an agonistic, fully human IgG2 monoclonal antibody directed against OX40 (CD134), a costimulatory receptor. Of the 50 to 55 dose-escalation patients, hepatocellular carcinoma was present in about 19, melanoma in approximately 15, renal cell carcinoma in 9 and head and neck cancer in 9. The point of sequencing TCRbeta in the periphery was to test whether ivuxolimab changed TCR sequence diversity and drove clonal T-cell expansion. Patients were allowed to have had prior anti-PD-1, anti-PD-L1 or anti-CTLA-4 therapy, and approximately 40% of the dose-escalation patients had previously received checkpoint inhibitors. In the dose-escalation cohort, around four fifths of patients were male, and the mean age was 60 years with a range of roughly 20 to 85. Intravenous ivuxolimab was administered to patients every 2 weeks at six dose levels: 0.01, 0.1, 0.3, 1.5, 3 and 10 mg/kg. The paper covers the monotherapy dose-escalation part of the phase I ivuxolimab trial, which included N of about 56 patients. Partial responses occurred in three dose-escalation patients, of whom one had hepatocellular carcinoma and two had cutaneous melanoma. Study-wide conclusions, independent of this receptor: Low levels of normalized T-cell clonal expansion were also seen in some patients who did not respond. After ivuxolimab, expanded clones were on average more numerous among CD8+ T cells than among CD4+ T cells. In the 0.1-3.0 mg/kg groups, partial responders were among the patients with the lowest normalized peripheral clonal expansion, particularly in CD8+ T cells. At doses of 0.1 to 3.0 mg/kg, clonal expansion of both CD4+ and CD8+ T cells in blood was seen between baseline and week 6. The antigen specificity of the clonally expanded peripheral T cells was not determined.

The trial excluded patients who had a history of autoimmune disease or were on systemic immunosuppression. Peripheral blood for TCR sequencing was drawn from every dose cohort at baseline, at cycle 4 day 1 and at cycle 7 day 1. The samples were drawn from a first-in-human, open-label, multicenter phase I dose-escalation trial of ivuxolimab. The trial enrolled adults with locally advanced or metastatic head and neck squamous cell, hepatocellular, melanoma or renal cell carcinoma. Before TCR sequencing, CD4+ T cells and CD8+ T cells were sorted from peripheral blood as separate populations. Note on this clone: Which antigen it targets is not known. Base qualities were left out, and no much larger clone turns up one base away.

The CDR3 runs 15 residues from the cysteine to the phenylalanine. Only the CDR3 DNA stays, 45 bases, in frame from base 1. The germline V gene (reference sequence) provides CDR1 MNHEY and CDR2 SMNVEV. Genomic DNA was extracted from sorted cells for sequencing of the TCRbeta CDR3 region. TCRbeta CDR3 regions were sequenced using the immunoSEQ Assay. Imported from immuneACCESS, the table was reduced by TCRdb to in-frame sequences with V and J called. These copies leave out some clones; in studies compared against another copy, an unresolved V gene accounts for under half, and the cause of the remainder is not known. This sample gives around 76,000 clones in total; about 82% of them show up just once. The ten most abundant clones make up 5.9% of the sample.

Sequencing used CD4+ or CD8+ T cells sorted from blood, obtained in a trial of the OX40 agonist ivuxolimab. This sequence originates from an adult with an advanced solid tumor such as melanoma, head and neck, liver or kidney cancer. This sequence uses TRBV27 and TRBJ2-5, with TRBD2 matching 8 junction bases. The DNA end lines up better with TRBJ2-7; the J call may be wrong. CDR3 region: CASSLSESGRNEQYF. The nucleotide sequence reads TGTGCCAGCAGTTTATCGGAGAGCGGGAGAAACGAGCAGTACTTC.